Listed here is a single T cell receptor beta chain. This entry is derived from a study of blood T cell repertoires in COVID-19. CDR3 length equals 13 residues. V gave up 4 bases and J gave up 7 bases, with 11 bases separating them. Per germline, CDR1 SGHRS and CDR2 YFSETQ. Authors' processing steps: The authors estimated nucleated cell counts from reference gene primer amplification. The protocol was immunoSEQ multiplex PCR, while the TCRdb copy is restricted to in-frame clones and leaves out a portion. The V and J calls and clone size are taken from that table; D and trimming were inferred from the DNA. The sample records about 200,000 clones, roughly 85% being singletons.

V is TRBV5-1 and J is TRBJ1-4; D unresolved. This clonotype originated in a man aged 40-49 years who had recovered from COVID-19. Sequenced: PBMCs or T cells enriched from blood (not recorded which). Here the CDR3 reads CASSGPMSEKLFF. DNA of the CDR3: TGCGCCAGCAGCGGGCCGATGAGTGAAAAACTGTTTTTT.